This TCR beta chain was sequenced during a study of T cells after yellow fever vaccination. About the study: The SMART-Seq v4 Ultra Low Input method served to prepare the low-cell-number fractions. Study-level points and caveats: Repertoires sorted by FACS could include abundant clonotypes that are contaminants from the bulk population. Post-booster repertoires again held most primary-vaccination clones (approximately 96% CD4, 85% to 90% CD8).

Conversion of TCR transcripts into cDNA relied on 5'RACE template switching, which added a universal primer site and UMIs. TCRdb re-derived calls from the 5' RACE reads in MiXCR, one entry per CDR3 protein. Seen here are almost 600,000 distinct CDR3 sequences, roughly 13% observed once, and the top ten hold over 12%. To note about this clonotype: The antigen remains undetermined.

Losses at the gene ends were 6 bases for V and 4 bases for J; bases not matched to a gene: 9. This CDR3 region has 16 residues. The receptor's source is a man younger than 45 who received the YFV17D yellow fever vaccine. The rearrangement uses TRBV12-3 or TRBV12-4 and TRBJ2-3; 11 nucleotides match TRBD2. The sample in question was PBMCs, obtained on the day of the yellow fever booster vaccination. In nucleotides, the CDR3 is TGTGCCAGCAGACCGGGACTAGCGGAGGGGGCAGATACGCAGTATTTT. This codes for CASRPGLAEGADTQYF.